This T cell receptor (beta chain) was documented in a study of blood T cell repertoires in COVID-19. About the research overall: The origin of the acute and convalescent COVID-19 samples was the United States, Italy and Spain. T cells, B-cell-depleted T cells, or PBMCs supplied cDNA or gDNA.

Original processing methods: Amplified reference gene primers provided the basis for estimating nucleated cell counts. Libraries were prepared by immunoSEQ multiplex PCR; TCRdb keeps only in-frame clonotypes and omits some of them. V and J calls and clone size follow that table, whereas D and trimming were derived from the DNA. The sample includes a few hundred thousand clones, 85% to 90% of them seen just once. The CDR3 has 13 residues. V lost 0 bases to trimming and J lost 12 bases, with 12 bases between them. The V gene's germline CDR1 is MRHNA and CDR2 SNTAGT. In Seattle, patients joined the study during active infection and were tracked longitudinally.

This clonotype originated in a woman between 45 and 65 years old with COVID-19, enrolled during active disease. The specimen was peripheral blood. The chain combines TRBV6-4 with TRBJ2-1, with a weak D call TRBD1 (6 bases). The CDR3 DNA follows: TGTGCCAGCAGTGACTCGGACCAGGGGAGGCAGTTCTTC. Its translation is CASSDSDQGRQFF.